The 3 T cell receptor beta chains below come from one sample, sequenced in a study of blood T cells in healthy people across ages. Next came a second PCR, run for roughly 6 to 11 cycles, which used a sample-barcoded 5' primer along with a J-beta primer mix. TCRdb re-analysed the 5' RACE reads in MiXCR, keeping a single row per CDR3 protein. This table has over 700,000 distinct CDR3 sequences, approximately 25% appearing once. The sample also formed part of further work on T cells of mothers and their children.

Source material: blood. The receptors shown here come from a boy between 10 and 17 years old in good health.

This clonotype appeared a single time. The rearrangement joins TRBV20-1 to TRBJ2-5; TRBD1 is a possible D gene (6 bases). CDR1 is DFQATT and CDR2 is SNEGSKA in the germline V gene (reference sequence). V lost 3 bases and J 2 bases, leaving 16 bases between the germline ends. This CDR3 is built from 15 residues. This chain's CDR3 is CSASGARGRQETQYF. The CDR3 nucleotides are TGCAGTGCTAGTGGTGCCAGGGGACGACAAGAGACCCAGTACTTC.

The genes are TRBV5-1 and TRBJ2-3; D is perhaps TRBD1 or TRBD2 (5 bases each). Germline-derived CDR1 and CDR2 are SGHRS and YFSETQ. V was shortened by 3 bases and J by 5 bases, with 10 bases between the two germline ends. The CDR3 loop spans 13 amino acids. The chain's CDR3 is CASSSYGGDTQYF. CDR3 coding DNA: TGCGCCAGCAGCTCCTATGGGGGAGATACGCAGTATTTT.

The J gene is TRBJ2-5, the V gene TRBV24-1; tentative D call: TRBD2 (5 bases). This CDR3 comprises 13 residues. Trimming removed 4 bases from V and 2 bases from J, with 7 bases in between. The germline V gene has CDR1 KGHDR and CDR2 SFDVKD. This CDR3 is CATSEPGQETQYF. The CDR3 DNA reads TGTGCCACCAGTGAACCGGGGCAAGAGACCCAGTACTTC.